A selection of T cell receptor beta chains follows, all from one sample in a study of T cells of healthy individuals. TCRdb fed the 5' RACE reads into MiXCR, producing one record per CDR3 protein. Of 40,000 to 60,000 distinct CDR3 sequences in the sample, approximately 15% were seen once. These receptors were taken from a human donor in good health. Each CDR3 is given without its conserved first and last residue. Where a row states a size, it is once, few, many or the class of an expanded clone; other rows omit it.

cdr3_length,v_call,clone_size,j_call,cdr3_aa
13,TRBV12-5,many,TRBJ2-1,ASDSTASSYNEQF
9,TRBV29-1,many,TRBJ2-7,SVDWWGEQY
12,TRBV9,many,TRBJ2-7,ASSARQSTYEQY
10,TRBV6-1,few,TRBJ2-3,ASSTPVDTQY
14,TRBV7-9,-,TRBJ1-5,ASSSGQGGSNQPQH
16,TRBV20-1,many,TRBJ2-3,SAPPFGPGGGYTDTQY
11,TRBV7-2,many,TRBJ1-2,ASSLAGSGGYT
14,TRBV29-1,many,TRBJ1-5,SVERVGGSSNQPQH
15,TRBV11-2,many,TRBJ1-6,ASSVTLGTGLSPPLH
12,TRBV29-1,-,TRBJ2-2,GHSGGTTGGELF
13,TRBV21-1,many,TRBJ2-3,ASRRDRGTTDTQY
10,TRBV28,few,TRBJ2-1,ASSLSRHEQF
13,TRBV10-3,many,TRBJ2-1,AISDSGFSYNEQF